This T cell receptor (delta chain) was sequenced for a study of gamma-delta T cells after stem cell transplantation. This clone has more than one count but fewer than ten. TCRdb re-called the RT-PCR reads through CATT. Of 1,500 to 2,000 delta-chain clones in the sample, about 47% were seen once. The CDR3 runs to 22 residues. Trimming removed 0 bases from V and 2 bases from J; junction bases left unmatched: 22. The germline V gene has CDR1 GEAIGNYY and CDR2 EKD. Sequenced sample: gamma-delta T cells. This TCR derives from a human donor. It is not recorded whose cells these are; they may come from a transplant donor. This chain connects TRDV2 to TRDJ1, with TRDD3 matching 11 bases. The CDR3 DNA reads TGTGCCTGTGACACCCTCTCATCAACTTCGGTGGTGGGGGATACGTGGACCGATAAACTCATCTTT. Protein sequence: CACDTLSSTSVVGDTWTDKLIF.